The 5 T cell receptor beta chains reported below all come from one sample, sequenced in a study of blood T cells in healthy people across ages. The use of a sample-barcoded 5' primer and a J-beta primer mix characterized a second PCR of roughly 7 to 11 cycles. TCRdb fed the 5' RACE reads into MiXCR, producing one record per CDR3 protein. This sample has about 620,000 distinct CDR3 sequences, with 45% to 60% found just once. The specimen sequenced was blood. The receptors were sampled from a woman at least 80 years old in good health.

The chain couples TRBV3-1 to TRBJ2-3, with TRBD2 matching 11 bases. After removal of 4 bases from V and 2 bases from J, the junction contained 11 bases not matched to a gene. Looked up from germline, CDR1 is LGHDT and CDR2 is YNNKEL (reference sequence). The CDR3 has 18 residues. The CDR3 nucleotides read TGTGCCAGCAGCCGAAAAGAGGGACTAGCGGCCGACACAGATACGCAGTATTTT. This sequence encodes CASSRKEGLAADTDTQYF.

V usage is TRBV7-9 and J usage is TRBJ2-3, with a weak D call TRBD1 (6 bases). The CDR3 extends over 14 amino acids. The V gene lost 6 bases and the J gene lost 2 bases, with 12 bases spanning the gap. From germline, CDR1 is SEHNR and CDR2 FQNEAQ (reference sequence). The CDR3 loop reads CASRFRGSTDTQYF. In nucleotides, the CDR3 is TGTGCCAGCAGGTTCAGGGGATCCACAGATACGCAGTATTTT.

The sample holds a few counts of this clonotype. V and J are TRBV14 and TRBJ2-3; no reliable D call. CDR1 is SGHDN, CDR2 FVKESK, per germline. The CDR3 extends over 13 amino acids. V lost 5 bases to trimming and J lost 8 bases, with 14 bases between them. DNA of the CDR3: TGTGCCAGCAGCGTCCCCGGGTCCACTACGCAGTATTTT. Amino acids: CASSVPGSTTQYF. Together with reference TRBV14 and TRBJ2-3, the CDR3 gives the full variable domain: EAGVTQFPSHSVIEKGQTVTLRCDPISGHDNLYWYRRVMGKEIKFLLHFVKESKQDESGMPNNRFLAERTGGTYSTLKVQPAELEDSGVYFCASSVPGSTTQYFGPGTRLTVL.

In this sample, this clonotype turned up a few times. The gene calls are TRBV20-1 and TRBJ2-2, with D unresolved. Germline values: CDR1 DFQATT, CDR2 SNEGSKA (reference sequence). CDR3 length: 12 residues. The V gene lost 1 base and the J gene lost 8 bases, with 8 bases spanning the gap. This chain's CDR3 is CSARGLRGELFF. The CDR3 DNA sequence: TGCAGTGCTAGAGGTCTCAGAGGGGAGCTGTTTTTT.

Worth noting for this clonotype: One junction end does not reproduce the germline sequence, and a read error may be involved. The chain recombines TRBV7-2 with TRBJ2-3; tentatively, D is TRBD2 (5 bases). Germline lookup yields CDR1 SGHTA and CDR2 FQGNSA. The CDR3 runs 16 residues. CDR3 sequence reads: CTSSLEGLSGGDTQYF. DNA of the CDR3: TGTACCAGCAGTTTAGAAGGGCTGTCGGGCGGGGATACGCAGTATTTT.